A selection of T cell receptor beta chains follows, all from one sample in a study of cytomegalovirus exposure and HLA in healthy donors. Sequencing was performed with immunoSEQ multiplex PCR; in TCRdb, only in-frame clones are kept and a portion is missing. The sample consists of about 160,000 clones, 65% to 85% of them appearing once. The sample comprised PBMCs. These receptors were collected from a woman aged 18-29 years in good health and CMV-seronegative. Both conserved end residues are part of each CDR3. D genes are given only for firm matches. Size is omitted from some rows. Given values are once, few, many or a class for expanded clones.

CDR3aa: CASSNPGQGTSEQYF
CDR3nt: TGTGCCAGTAGTAATCCGGGACAGGGAACCTCAGAGCAGTACTTC
j_gene: TRBJ2-7
abundance: .
v_gene: TRBV19
d_gene: TRBD1

CDR3aa: CASSFAAGSNTEAFF
CDR3nt: TGTGCCAGCAGCTTTGCCGCAGGGTCCAACACTGAAGCTTTCTTT
j_gene: TRBJ1-1
abundance: .
v_gene: TRBV7-8
d_gene: .

CDR3aa: CASSPATNEKLFF
CDR3nt: TGTGCCAGCAGTCCCGCAACTAATGAAAAACTGTTTTTT
j_gene: TRBJ1-4
abundance: once
v_gene: TRBV28
d_gene: .

CDR3aa: CASREDRGEQPQHF
CDR3nt: TGTGCCAGCAGAGAGGACAGGGGGGAACAGCCCCAGCATTTT
j_gene: TRBJ1-5
abundance: few
v_gene: TRBV2
d_gene: TRBD1

CDR3aa: CASSPTSGAYNEQFF
CDR3nt: TGTGCCAGCAGCCCTACTAGCGGAGCTTACAATGAGCAGTTCTTC
j_gene: TRBJ2-1
abundance: few
v_gene: TRBV7-9
d_gene: TRBD2

CDR3aa: CSVGGVGTASYWGEYEQYF
CDR3nt: TGCAGCGTTGGGGGAGTAGGGACAGCATCCTACTGGGGGGAATACGAGCAGTACTTC
j_gene: TRBJ2-7
abundance: .
v_gene: TRBV29-1
d_gene: .

CDR3aa: CASSLAKEQFF
CDR3nt: TGTGCCAGCTCCCTAGCGAAAGAGCAGTTCTTC
j_gene: TRBJ2-1
abundance: .
v_gene: TRBV2
d_gene: .

CDR3aa: CASNGRSAINQPQHF
CDR3nt: TGTGCCAGCAACGGAAGGAGTGCCATCAATCAGCCCCAGCATTTT
j_gene: TRBJ1-5
abundance: .
v_gene: TRBV28
d_gene: .

CDR3aa: CASSPGTGGGYEQYF
CDR3nt: TGTGCCAGCAGTCCCGGGACAGGGGGCGGCTACGAGCAGTACTTC
j_gene: TRBJ2-7
abundance: .
v_gene: TRBV27
d_gene: TRBD1

CDR3aa: CASSDEASSGGRGLNEQFF
CDR3nt: TGTGCCAGCAGTGACGAGGCCTCCTCCGGCGGGAGAGGGTTAAATGAGCAGTTCTTC
j_gene: TRBJ2-1
abundance: .
v_gene: TRBV6-4
d_gene: TRBD2

CDR3aa: CASSLVPGSGANVLTF
CDR3nt: TGTGCCAGCAGCTTAGTGCCAGGCTCTGGGGCCAACGTCCTGACTTTC
j_gene: TRBJ2-6
abundance: .
v_gene: TRBV7-2
d_gene: .

CDR3aa: CASSSRTGLDTEAFF
CDR3nt: TGTGCCAGCAGCTCGAGGACAGGGTTGGACACTGAAGCTTTCTTT
j_gene: TRBJ1-1
abundance: .
v_gene: TRBV5-8
d_gene: TRBD1

CDR3aa: CASSEGGEYYGYTF
CDR3nt: TGTGCCAGCAGCGAGGGGGGGGAGTACTATGGCTACACCTTC
j_gene: TRBJ1-2
abundance: .
v_gene: TRBV13
d_gene: .

CDR3aa: CASSFLQGLSTDTQYF
CDR3nt: TGTGCCAGCAGCTTCCTACAGGGTCTTAGCACAGATACGCAGTATTTT
j_gene: TRBJ2-3
abundance: .
v_gene: TRBV7-9
d_gene: .

CDR3aa: CASISPLGLADGQTQYF
CDR3nt: TGTGCCAGCATAAGTCCACTTGGACTAGCGGATGGGCAGACCCAGTACTTC
j_gene: TRBJ2-5
abundance: .
v_gene: TRBV28
d_gene: TRBD2

CDR3aa: CASSPRPSGRGVETQYF
CDR3nt: TGTGCCAGCAGCCCACGACCTAGCGGGAGAGGCGTGGAGACCCAGTACTTC
j_gene: TRBJ2-5
abundance: few
v_gene: TRBV7-9
d_gene: TRBD2

CDR3aa: CASSPTGQEGSETQYF
CDR3nt: TGCGCCAGCAGCCCTACGGGCCAAGAGGGATCCGAGACCCAGTACTTC
j_gene: TRBJ2-5
abundance: .
v_gene: TRBV4-1
d_gene: .

CDR3aa: CASSPNGQTYSPLHF
CDR3nt: TGTGCCAGCAGCCCAAACGGACAGACCTATTCACCCCTCCACTTT
j_gene: TRBJ1-6
abundance: .
v_gene: TRBV6-1
d_gene: .

CDR3aa: CATDRAYEQYF
CDR3nt: TGTGCCACAGACAGGGCCTACGAGCAGTACTTC
j_gene: TRBJ2-7
abundance: .
v_gene: TRBV19
d_gene: TRBD1

CDR3aa: CAWSVWTSRTGELFF
CDR3nt: TGTGCCTGGAGTGTATGGACTAGCAGAACCGGGGAGCTGTTTTTT
j_gene: TRBJ2-2
abundance: few
v_gene: TRBV30
d_gene: TRBD2

CDR3aa: CASGHTEAFF
CDR3nt: TGTGCCAGCGGCCACACTGAAGCTTTCTTT
j_gene: TRBJ1-1
abundance: few
v_gene: TRBV6-1
d_gene: .

CDR3aa: CASRERAGTFVDTQYF
CDR3nt: TGTGCCAGTAGAGAGAGGGCGGGGACTTTTGTGGATACGCAGTATTTT
j_gene: TRBJ2-3
abundance: once
v_gene: TRBV19
d_gene: .

CDR3aa: CASSRDSHYEQYF
CDR3nt: TGTGCCAGCAGCCGCGACAGCCACTACGAGCAGTACTTC
j_gene: TRBJ2-7
abundance: .
v_gene: TRBV7-8
d_gene: .

CDR3aa: CASTLTGSSYEQYF
CDR3nt: TGCGCCAGCACCCTGACAGGGAGCTCCTACGAGCAGTACTTC
j_gene: TRBJ2-7
abundance: .
v_gene: TRBV5-1
d_gene: TRBD1

CDR3aa: CSVDQGGYGYTF
CDR3nt: TGCAGCGTTGACCAGGGAGGTTATGGCTACACCTTC
j_gene: TRBJ1-2
abundance: .
v_gene: TRBV29-1
d_gene: .

CDR3aa: CTSSFGPGLYSYEQYF
CDR3nt: TGTACCAGCAGCTTCGGGCCTGGACTGTACTCCTACGAGCAGTACTTC
j_gene: TRBJ2-7
abundance: .
v_gene: TRBV7-9
d_gene: .

CDR3aa: CASSLDGRPPNPAFF
CDR3nt: TGCGCCAGCAGCTTGGATGGCAGGCCCCCTAATCCAGCTTTCTTT
j_gene: TRBJ1-1
abundance: .
v_gene: TRBV5-1
d_gene: .

CDR3aa: CASGTSSGWRETQYF
CDR3nt: TGTGCCAGCGGCACGTCTAGCGGGTGGAGGGAGACCCAGTACTTC
j_gene: TRBJ2-5
abundance: .
v_gene: TRBV28
d_gene: TRBD2

CDR3aa: CASSRQGGTEAFF
CDR3nt: TGTGCCAGCAGCAGACAGGGGGGTACTGAAGCTTTCTTT
j_gene: TRBJ1-1
abundance: once
v_gene: TRBV6-1
d_gene: TRBD1

CDR3aa: CASSQDLVHGLTADTQYF
CDR3nt: TGTGCCAGCAGCCAAGATTTAGTGCACGGACTCACCGCAGATACGCAGTATTTT
j_gene: TRBJ2-3
abundance: .
v_gene: TRBV4-2
d_gene: .

CDR3aa: CASTLTGGPSEQYF
CDR3nt: TGTGCCAGCACATTGACGGGAGGGCCTAGCGAGCAGTACTTC
j_gene: TRBJ2-7
abundance: .
v_gene: TRBV14
d_gene: TRBD2

CDR3aa: CAWSVGERSSYGQYF
CDR3nt: TGTGCCTGGAGTGTCGGGGAGCGGAGCTCCTACGGGCAGTACTTC
j_gene: TRBJ2-7
abundance: .
v_gene: TRBV30
d_gene: .

CDR3aa: CASSPGRLLYEQYF
CDR3nt: TGTGCCAGCTCTCCCGGCAGACTACTCTACGAGCAGTACTTC
j_gene: TRBJ2-7
abundance: .
v_gene: TRBV27
d_gene: .

CDR3aa: CASRGLAGTNEQFF
CDR3nt: TGCGCCAGCAGAGGACTAGCGGGAACGAATGAGCAGTTCTTC
j_gene: TRBJ2-1
abundance: .
v_gene: TRBV4-1
d_gene: TRBD2

CDR3aa: CASSFTSGSYEQYF
CDR3nt: TGCGCCAGCAGCTTCACTAGCGGGAGCTACGAGCAGTACTTC
j_gene: TRBJ2-7
abundance: few
v_gene: TRBV5-1
d_gene: TRBD2